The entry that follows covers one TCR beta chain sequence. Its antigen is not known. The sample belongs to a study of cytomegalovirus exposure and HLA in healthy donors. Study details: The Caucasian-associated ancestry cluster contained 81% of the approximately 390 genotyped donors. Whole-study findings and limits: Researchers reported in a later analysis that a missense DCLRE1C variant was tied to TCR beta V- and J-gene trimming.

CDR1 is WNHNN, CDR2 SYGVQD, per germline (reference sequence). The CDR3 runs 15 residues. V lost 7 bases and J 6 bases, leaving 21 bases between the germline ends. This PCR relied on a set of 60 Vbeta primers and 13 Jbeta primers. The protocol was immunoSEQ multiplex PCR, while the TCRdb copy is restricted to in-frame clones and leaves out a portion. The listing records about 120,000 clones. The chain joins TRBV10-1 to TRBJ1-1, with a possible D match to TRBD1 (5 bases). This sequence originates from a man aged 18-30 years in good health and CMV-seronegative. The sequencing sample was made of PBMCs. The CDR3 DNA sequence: TGCGCCAGCAAGGGATCTACTACGGCGGGGGCTGAAGCTTTCTTT. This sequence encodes CASKGSTTAGAEAFF.